This is a list of T cell receptor beta chains from one sample in a study of blood T cell repertoires in COVID-19. Assay used: immunoSEQ multiplex PCR; TCRdb lists only in-frame clones, some missing. The sample includes around 130,000 clones, 80% to 90% of them seen just once. Sequencing was carried out using peripheral blood. The receptors originated from a woman between 55 and 75 years old with acute or convalescent COVID-19. Each CDR3 is given with its conserved first and last residue. D genes are given only for firm matches. Clone sizes are given selectively: once, few, many, or a class where the clone is expanded.

cdr3_nt | cdr3_aa | d_call | j_call | v_call | clone_size
TGTGCCAGTACCAGACCGGGAATGGGTGAGCAGTTCTTC | CASTRPGMGEQFF | - | TRBJ2-1 | TRBV19 | -
TGCAGCACTAGGACAGGTTTAGGGCACAATGAGCAGTTCTTC | CSTRTGLGHNEQFF | TRBD1 | TRBJ2-1 | TRBV29-1 | -
TGTGCCAGCAGCGGGAGTACCTACAATGAGCAGTTCTTC | CASSGSTYNEQFF | - | TRBJ2-1 | TRBV7-9 | few
TGTGCCAGCAGCGTAGCTACGGGGTTGGGACAGAGCTCCTACAATGAGCAGTTCTTC | CASSVATGLGQSSYNEQFF | TRBD1 | TRBJ2-1 | TRBV9 | -
TGTGCCAGCAGTGCCCTGGGCAAGGGGTCCCTCAATGAGCAGTTCTTC | CASSALGKGSLNEQFF | - | TRBJ2-1 | TRBV6-6 | -
TGTGCCAGTAGGACACCTAGCGGGAGCACGAATGAGCAGTTCTTC | CASRTPSGSTNEQFF | TRBD2 | TRBJ2-1 | TRBV19 | once
TGTGCCAGCTCACCACCCAGCGGGAGAGAGACCCAGTACTTC | CASSPPSGRETQYF | TRBD2 | TRBJ2-5 | TRBV18 | -
TGTGCCAGCAGCCAGGCAGGGTCTAATGAAAAACTGTTTTTT | CASSQAGSNEKLFF | - | TRBJ1-4 | TRBV3-1/TRBV3-2 | -
TGTGCCAGCAGCTTAAGGGGACTCGGGGTGGATGAGCAGTTCTTC | CASSLRGLGVDEQFF | - | TRBJ2-1 | TRBV13 | -
TGTGCCAGCAGCTTAGGAGGGTTTGACGGCTACACCTTC | CASSLGGFDGYTF | - | TRBJ1-2 | TRBV11-3 | -
TGTGCCAGCACCGGAGAGAACACTGAAGCTTTCTTT | CASTGENTEAFF | - | TRBJ1-1 | TRBV27 | -